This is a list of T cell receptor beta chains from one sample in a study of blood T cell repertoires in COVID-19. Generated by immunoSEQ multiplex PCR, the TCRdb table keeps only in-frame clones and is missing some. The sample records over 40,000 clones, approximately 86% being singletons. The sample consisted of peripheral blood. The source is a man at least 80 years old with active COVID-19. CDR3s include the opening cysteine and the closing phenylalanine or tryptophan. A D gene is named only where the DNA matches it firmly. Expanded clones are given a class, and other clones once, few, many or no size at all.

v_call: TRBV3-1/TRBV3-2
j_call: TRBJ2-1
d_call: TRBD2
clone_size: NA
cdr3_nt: TGTGCCAGCAGCCAGAACCGAGGACTAGCGGGAGGGCCAGGCTCCTACAATGAGCAGTTCTTC
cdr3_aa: CASSQNRGLAGGPGSYNEQFF

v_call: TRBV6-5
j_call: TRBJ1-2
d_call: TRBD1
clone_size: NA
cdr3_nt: TGTGCCAGCAGCTTTGGGACAGGGGACGGCTACACCTTC
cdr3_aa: CASSFGTGDGYTF

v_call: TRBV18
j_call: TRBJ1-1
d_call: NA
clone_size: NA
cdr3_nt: TGTGCCAGCTCACCACCGGGAGGGCGTGGAACTGAAGCTTTCTTT
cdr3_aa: CASSPPGGRGTEAFF

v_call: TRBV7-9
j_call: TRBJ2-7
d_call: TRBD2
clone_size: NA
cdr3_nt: TGTGCCAGCAGCCCGCGGACTAGCGGGCTCTCCTACGAGCAGTACTTC
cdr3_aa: CASSPRTSGLSYEQYF

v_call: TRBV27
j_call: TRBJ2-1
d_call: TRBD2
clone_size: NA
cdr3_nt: TGTGCCAGCAGTTTAGGGGGGGGCTCCTACAATGAGCAGTTCTTC
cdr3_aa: CASSLGGGSYNEQFF

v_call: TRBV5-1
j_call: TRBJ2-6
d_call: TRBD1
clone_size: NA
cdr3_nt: TGCGCCAGCAGCTCAGGACAGGGGGCTATCAACGTCCTGACTTTC
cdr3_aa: CASSSGQGAINVLTF

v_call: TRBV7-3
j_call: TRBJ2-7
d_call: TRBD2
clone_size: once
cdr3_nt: TGTGCCAGCAGTGAAGGTAGCGGGAGCTCCTACGAGCAGTACTTC
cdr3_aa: CASSEGSGSSYEQYF

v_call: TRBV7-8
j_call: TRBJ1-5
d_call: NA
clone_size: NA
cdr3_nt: TGTGCCAGCAGCTTTCGGGCCAGCGGGGGCAATCAGCCCCAGCATTTT
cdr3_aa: CASSFRASGGNQPQHF

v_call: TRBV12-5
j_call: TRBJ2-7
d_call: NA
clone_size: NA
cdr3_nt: TGTGCTAGTGGTATTGTAGGAGGGTTGGATGAGCAGTACTTC
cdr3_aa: CASGIVGGLDEQYF

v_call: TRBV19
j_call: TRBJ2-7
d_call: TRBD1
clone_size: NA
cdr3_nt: TGTGCCAGTAGTTTCGGACAGGCCTCCTACGAGCAGTACTTC
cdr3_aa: CASSFGQASYEQYF

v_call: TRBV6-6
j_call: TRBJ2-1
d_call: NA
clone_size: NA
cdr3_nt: TGTGCCAGCAGTGGATCCGCTGGCGGCAACTACAATGAGCAGTTCTTC
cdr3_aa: CASSGSAGGNYNEQFF

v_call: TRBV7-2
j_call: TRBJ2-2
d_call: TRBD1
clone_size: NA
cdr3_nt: TGTGCCAGCACCGCCCGACAGGGGCCGGGCACCGGGGAGCTGTTTTTT
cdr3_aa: CASTARQGPGTGELFF

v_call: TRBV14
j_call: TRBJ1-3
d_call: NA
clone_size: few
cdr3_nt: TGTGCCAGCAGCCTCGCACAGGCGGCGGGAAACACCATATATTTT
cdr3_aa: CASSLAQAAGNTIYF

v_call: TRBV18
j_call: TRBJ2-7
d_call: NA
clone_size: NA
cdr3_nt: TGTGCCAGCTCACCACCTTCCCAGGGAGGCCACGAGCAGTACTTC
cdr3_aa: CASSPPSQGGHEQYF

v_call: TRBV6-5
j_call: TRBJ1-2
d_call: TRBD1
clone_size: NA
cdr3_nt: TGTGCCAGCAGTTACTCAACCCCTGGGACAGCCGATGGCTACACCTTC
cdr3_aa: CASSYSTPGTADGYTF

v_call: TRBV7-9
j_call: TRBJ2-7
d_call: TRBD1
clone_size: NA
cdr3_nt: TGTGCCAGCAGCCTCCAACAGGGGGGCGAGCAGTACTTC
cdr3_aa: CASSLQQGGEQYF

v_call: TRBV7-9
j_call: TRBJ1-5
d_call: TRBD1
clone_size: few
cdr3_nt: TGTGCCAGCAGCTTAGCCTGGGACAGGGTGGAACAGCCCCAGCATTTT
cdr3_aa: CASSLAWDRVEQPQHF

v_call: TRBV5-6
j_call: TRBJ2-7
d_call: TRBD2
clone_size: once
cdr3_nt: TGTGCCAGCAGCTCCGGACTAGCGGGCTCCTACGAGCAGTACTTC
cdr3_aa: CASSSGLAGSYEQYF

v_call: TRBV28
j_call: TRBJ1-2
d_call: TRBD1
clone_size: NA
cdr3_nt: TGTGCCAGCAGTGCGGGACAGACTACCTATGGCTACACCTTC
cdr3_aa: CASSAGQTTYGYTF

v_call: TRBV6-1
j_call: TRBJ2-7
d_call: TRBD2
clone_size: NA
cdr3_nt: TGTGCCAGCAGTGAAGTAGGGACTAGTTACTCCTACGAGCAGTACTTC
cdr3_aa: CASSEVGTSYSYEQYF

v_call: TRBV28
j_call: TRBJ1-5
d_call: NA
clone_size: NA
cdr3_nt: TGTGCCAGCAGGCTTACACAGGGCGTTATGAGTCAGCCCCAGCATTTT
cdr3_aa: CASRLTQGVMSQPQHF

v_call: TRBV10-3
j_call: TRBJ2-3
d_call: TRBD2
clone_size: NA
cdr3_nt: TGTGCCATCAGTGAGTCTGGGACTAGCGGGAGTTTTGCAGATACGCAGTATTTT
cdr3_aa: CAISESGTSGSFADTQYF

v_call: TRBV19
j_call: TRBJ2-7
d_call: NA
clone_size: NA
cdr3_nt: TGTGCCAGTAGTACCACCCGACAGAGCTTCTACGAGCAGTACTTC
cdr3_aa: CASSTTRQSFYEQYF

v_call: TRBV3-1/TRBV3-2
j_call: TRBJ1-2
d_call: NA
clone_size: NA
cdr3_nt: TGTGCCAGCAGCCACGAGCCCGGTTTAGCCAGATATGGCTACACCTTC
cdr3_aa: CASSHEPGLARYGYTF

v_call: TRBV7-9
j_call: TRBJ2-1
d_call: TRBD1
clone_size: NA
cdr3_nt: TGTGCCAGCAGCACCGGACAGGTATTCCACAATGAGCAGTTCTTC
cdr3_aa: CASSTGQVFHNEQFF

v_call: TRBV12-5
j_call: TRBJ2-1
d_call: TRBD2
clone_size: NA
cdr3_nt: TGTGCTAGTGGTTTCTCGACTTTTAGCGGGAGGGCCGAATCCAATGAGCAGTTCTTC
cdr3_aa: CASGFSTFSGRAESNEQFF

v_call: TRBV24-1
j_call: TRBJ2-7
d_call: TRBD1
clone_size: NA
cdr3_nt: TGTGCCACCAGTGGTACCGGGACAGGGGACTCCGAGCAGTACTTC
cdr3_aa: CATSGTGTGDSEQYF

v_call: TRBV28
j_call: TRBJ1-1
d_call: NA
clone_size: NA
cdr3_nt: TGTGCCAGCAGTTTACTGAGAACCATGAACACTGAAGCTTTCTTT
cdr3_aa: CASSLLRTMNTEAFF

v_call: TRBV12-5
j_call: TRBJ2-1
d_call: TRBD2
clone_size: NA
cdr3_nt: TGTGCTAGTGGCCAACTAGCGGGGGGCTCCTACAATGAGCAGTTCTTC
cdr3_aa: CASGQLAGGSYNEQFF

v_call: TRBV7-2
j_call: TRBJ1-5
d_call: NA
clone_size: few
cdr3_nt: TGTGCCAGCAGCCCGAACTTGGGCAATCAGCCCCAGCATTTT
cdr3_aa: CASSPNLGNQPQHF

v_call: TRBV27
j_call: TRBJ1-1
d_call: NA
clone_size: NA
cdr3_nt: TGTGCCAGCAGTTTTCGGCGGGCGAACACTGAAGCTTTCTTT
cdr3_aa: CASSFRRANTEAFF

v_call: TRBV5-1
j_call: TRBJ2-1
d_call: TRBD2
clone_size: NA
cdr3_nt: TGCGCCAGCAGCCTAAATAGCGGGAGGGCTTACAATGAGCAGTTCTTC
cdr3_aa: CASSLNSGRAYNEQFF

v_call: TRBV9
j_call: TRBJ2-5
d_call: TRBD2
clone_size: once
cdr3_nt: TGTGCCAGCAGCGTAGTGGAGTCGAGGTGGGCTAGCGGGATTGAGACCCAGTACTTC
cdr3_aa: CASSVVESRWASGIETQYF

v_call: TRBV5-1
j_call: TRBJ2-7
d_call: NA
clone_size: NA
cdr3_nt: TGCGCCAGCAGCTACGGACAAGGGGGTGACGAGCAGTACTTC
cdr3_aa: CASSYGQGGDEQYF

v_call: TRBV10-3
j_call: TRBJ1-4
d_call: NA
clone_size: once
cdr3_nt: TGTGCCATCAGTGAGTCGGAAGGGGAATCAACTAATGAAAAACTGTTTTTT
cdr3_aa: CAISESEGESTNEKLFF

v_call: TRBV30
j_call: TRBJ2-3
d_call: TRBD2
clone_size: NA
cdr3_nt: TGTGCCTGGAGTGTTTTCGCGGGAGTAGCAGATACGCAGTATTTT
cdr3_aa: CAWSVFAGVADTQYF

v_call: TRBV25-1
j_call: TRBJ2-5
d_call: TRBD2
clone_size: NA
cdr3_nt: TGTGCCAGCATCCCGGAGGCCCTAGCGGAACAAGAGACCCAGTACTTC
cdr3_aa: CASIPEALAEQETQYF

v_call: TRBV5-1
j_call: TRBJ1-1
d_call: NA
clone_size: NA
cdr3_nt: TGCGCCAGCAGCTTGGAGATAGATATGGGGGCATACACTGAAGCTTTCTTT
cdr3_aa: CASSLEIDMGAYTEAFF

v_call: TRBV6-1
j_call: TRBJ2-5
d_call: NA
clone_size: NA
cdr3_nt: TGTGCCAGCAGTGAAGAGAGAAGGGGGACAGAGACCCAGTACTTC
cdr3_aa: CASSEERRGTETQYF

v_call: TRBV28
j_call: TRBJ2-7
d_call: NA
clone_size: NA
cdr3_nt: TGTGCCAGCAGTTCACTGGGAGGGGGAGACTACGAGCAGTACTTC
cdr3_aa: CASSSLGGGDYEQYF

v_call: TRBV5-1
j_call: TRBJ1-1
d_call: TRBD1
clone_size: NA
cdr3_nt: TGCGCCAGCAGCCCCGGACAGGGGACGAACACTGAAGCTTTCTTT
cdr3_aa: CASSPGQGTNTEAFF

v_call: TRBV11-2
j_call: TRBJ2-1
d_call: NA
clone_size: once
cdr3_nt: TGTGCCAGCAGCACTTCCGGGAATCGTAATGAGCAGTTCTTC
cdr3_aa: CASSTSGNRNEQFF